The 21 T cell receptor beta chains below come from one sample, sequenced in a study of T cells in localized non-small cell lung cancer (dated by TCRdb to 2018 to 2021). The method behind the library was the immunoSEQ multiplex PCR assay. TCRdb stores this immuneACCESS table with in-frame sequences only. Part of the clones is absent; in the studies checked, under half of the shortfall reflects unresolved V genes, and no reason is known for the rest. The sample yields tens of thousands of clones; approximately 80% were counted once. The ten largest clones capture almost 8% of the sample. Sample: PBMCs, taken before any cancer treatment. Receptors were obtained from a man aged 35 to 70 with stage II lung adenocarcinoma.

The V call is TRBV4-1, the J call TRBJ1-2, with 7 nucleotides matching TRBD1. The CDR3 consists of 16 residues. V was pared by 2 bases and J by 4 bases, with 10 bases of the junction left unmatched. Per the germline V gene, CDR1 is MGHRA and CDR2 is YSYEKL. The CDR3 DNA is TGCGCCAGCAGCCAAAGTCTTTCGGGACAGTTCTATGGCTACACCTTC. This codes for CASSQSLSGQFYGYTF.

The chain joins TRBV14 to TRBJ2-2; TRBD2 aligns across 14 bases. CDR3 length: 16 residues. Trimming cost V 6 bases and J 6 bases; bases outside gene matches: 6. The germline V gene has CDR1 SGHDN and CDR2 FVKESK. CDR3 sequence reads: CASRRGLAGAPGELFF. CDR3 coding DNA: TGTGCCAGCAGACGGGGACTAGCGGGAGCCCCCGGGGAGCTGTTTTTT. The whole variable domain, remainder taken from reference TRBV14 and TRBJ2-2, is EAGVTQFPSHSVIEKGQTVTLRCDPISGHDNLYWYRRVMGKEIKFLLHFVKESKQDESGMPNNRFLAERTGGTYSTLKVQPAELEDSGVYFCASRRGLAGAPGELFFGEGSRLTVL.

The chain recombines TRBV2 with TRBJ2-7; possibly TRBD2 for D (6 bases). V was clipped by 8 bases and J by 2 bases, with 19 bases between them. The length of the CDR3 is 15 residues. Germline V gene lookup returns CDR1 SNHLY and CDR2 FYNNEI. DNA of the CDR3: TGTGCCAGCCCTCCCCAGCCGGGGGATCCCTACGAGCAGTACTTC. It specifies CASPPQPGDPYEQYF.

The chain recombines TRBV7-2 with TRBJ2-1; 9 positions match TRBD2. Losses at the gene ends were 3 bases for V and 7 bases for J; bases not matched to a gene: 10. The CDR3 sequence is 16 residues long. CDR1 is SGHTA, CDR2 FQGNSA, per germline. The CDR3 is CASSFQGGRAGNEQFF. In DNA, the CDR3 is TGTGCCAGCAGCTTTCAGGGCGGGAGGGCCGGTAATGAGCAGTTCTTC.

This clone was seen more than once but under ten times. The rearrangement links TRBV2 to TRBJ2-4, with D possibly called TRBD1 or TRBD2 (5 bases each). Germline V gives CDR1 SNHLY, CDR2 FYNNEI. The CDR3 spans 17 residues. Trimming removed 2 bases from V and 0 bases from J, with 14 bases in between. This CDR3 is CASSERQGGLAKNIQYF. The CDR3 bases are TGTGCCAGCAGTGAACGGCAGGGCGGGCTAGCCAAAAACATTCAGTACTTC. Full variable domain (missing parts from reference TRBV2 and TRBJ2-4): EPEVTQTPSHQVTQMGQEVILRCVPISNHLYFYWYRQILGQKVEFLVSFYNNEISEKSEIFDDQFSVERPDGSNFTLKIRSTKLEDSAMYFCASSERQGGLAKNIQYFGAGTRLSVL.

V and J are TRBV27 and TRBJ1-1; D gene uncertain. Trimming shortened V by 0 bases and J by 8 bases, and 16 bases separated the two germline ends. Germline assignment: CDR1 MNHEY and CDR2 SMNVEV (reference sequence). The CDR3 loop spans 15 amino acids. The CDR3 region has the DNA TGTGCCAGCAGTTTATCCCTAGGAGGAGTTTTAGAAGCTTTCTTT. Protein product: CASSLSLGGVLEAFF.

The genes are TRBV12-5 and TRBJ2-3; 12 bases align to TRBD2. Germline CDR1 reads LGHNT; CDR2 reads FRNRAP. CDR3 length equals 16 residues. After removal of 1 base from V and 4 bases from J, the junction contained 3 bases not matched to a gene. The CDR3 region has the DNA TGTGCTAGTGGTTTGGGACGACTAGCGGGAGCAGATACGCAGTATTTT. Amino acids: CASGLGRLAGADTQYF.

The chain is built from TRBV2 and TRBJ2-3, with D unresolved. Germline V gives CDR1 SNHLY, CDR2 FYNNEI. Trimming stripped 3 bases from V and 1 base from J, with 8 bases between. This CDR3 has 14 amino acids. CDR3 DNA sequence: TGTGCCAGCAGTGACAGAATTCGCACAGATACGCAGTATTTT. This encodes CASSDRIRTDTQYF.

This clone was seen a few times. The chain is built from TRBV7-9 and TRBJ2-4; D not certain. The CDR3 is 12 residues long. Trimming took off 1 base at V and 6 bases at J, with 4 bases between the two ends. Germline CDR1 SEHNR, CDR2 FQNEAQ (reference sequence). The DNA for the CDR3 is TGTGCCAGCAGCTTAGAAAGAAACATTCAGTACTTC. Translated: CASSLERNIQYF. The variable domain in full, with the rest retrieved from reference TRBV7-9 and TRBJ2-4, is DTGVSQNPRHKITKRGQNVTFRCDPISEHNRLYWYRQTLGQGPEFLTYFQNEAQLEKSRLLSDRFSAERPKGSFSTLEIQRTEQGDSAMYLCASSLERNIQYFGAGTRLSVL.

The chain carries TRBV30 and TRBJ2-7, with D possibly TRBD1 on 6 matching bases. CDR1 and CDR2 from the germline V gene are GTSNPN and SVGIG (reference sequence). There are 12 residues in the CDR3. Trimming stripped 4 bases from V and 2 bases from J, with 9 bases between. The DNA of the CDR3 is TGTGCCTGGAACAGGGACCCCTACGAGCAGTACTTC. The encoded protein is CAWNRDPYEQYF.

V gene TRBV15 combines with J gene TRBJ1-1; D is ambiguous. The CDR3 has 14 amino acids. CDR1 is LNHNV, CDR2 YYDKDF, per germline (reference sequence). V gave up 0 bases and J gave up 8 bases, with 13 bases separating them. DNA of the CDR3: TGTGCCACCAGCAGAGAAGGGCGGCCTGAGGAAGCTTTCTTT. It is translated as CATSREGRPEEAFF.

In its sample, this clone was seen once. This chain uses TRBV2 with TRBJ1-4; no clear D gene. The V gene's germline CDR1 is SNHLY and CDR2 FYNNEI. This CDR3 contains 14 residues. Deletions cut 1 base from V and 8 bases from J, with 11 bases between. CDR3 region: CASSEVESGEKLFF. As DNA, the CDR3 is TGTGCCAGCAGTGAAGTGGAGTCGGGCGAAAAACTGTTTTTT.

In nucleotides, the CDR3 is TGTGCCAGCAGCCAAGGGGGGACCCGAAATAACAATGAGCAGTTCTTC. The encoded protein is CASSQGGTRNNNEQFF. The chain employs TRBV7-3 and TRBJ2-1; D might be TRBD1 or TRBD2, each matching 6 bases. Germline CDR1 reads SGHTA; CDR2 reads FQGTGA. CDR3 length: 16 amino acids. V lost 5 bases to trimming and J lost 5 bases, with 19 bases between them.

The V and J genes are TRBV6-1 and TRBJ2-6; 7 bases align to TRBD1. V lost 6 bases to trimming and J lost 15 bases; unmatched junction nucleotides: 17. Germline assignment: CDR1 MNHNS and CDR2 SASEGT. This CDR3 is 15 amino acids long. CDR3 DNA sequence: TGTGCCAGCAGCCTAGAGGGGGCGTCCCTCCTCTCCCTGACTTTC. Its translation: CASSLEGASLLSLTF.

The genes are TRBV7-2 and TRBJ2-2; D is perhaps TRBD1 or TRBD2 (5 bases each). The CDR3 is 14 amino acids. Germline lookup yields CDR1 SGHTA and CDR2 FQGNSA. Between the trimmed V and J ends, which lost 6 bases and 5 bases, there was a span of 13 bases. CDR3 bases: TGTGCCAGCAGACAAGACAGAGGGACCGGGGAGCTGTTTTTT. Its translation is CASRQDRGTGELFF.

V and J are TRBV5-5 and TRBJ2-7, with 10 positions matching TRBD1. Germline V CDR1 and CDR2: SGHKS, YYEKEE (reference sequence). The CDR3 length is 14 residues. Losses at the gene ends were 7 bases for V and 4 bases for J; bases not matched to a gene: 8. The DNA of the CDR3 is TGTGCCAGCGAACCCGGGACAGGGGCGTACGAGCAGTACTTC. Translated, it gives CASEPGTGAYEQYF.

J is TRBJ1-4 and V is TRBV5-6, with D perhaps TRBD1 (6 bases). Trimming stripped 1 base from V and 8 bases from J, with 15 bases between. The CDR3 contains 15 residues. CDR1 SGHDT and CDR2 YYEEEE come from the germline V gene. This CDR3 is CASSLLGASGEKLFF. The CDR3 nucleotides read TGTGCCAGCAGCTTGTTGGGGGCGAGTGGAGAAAAACTGTTTTTT.

The CDR3 DNA follows: TGTGCCAGTAAAGGGCAGAACCAGTACAATGAGCAGTTCTTC. It yields the protein CASKGQNQYNEQFF. This sequence joins TRBV19 and TRBJ2-1; D is unresolved. Trimming removed 7 bases at V and 4 bases at J, with 14 bases between. The CDR3 runs 14 residues. Germline V CDR1 and CDR2: LNHDA, SQIVND (reference sequence).

The V call is TRBV5-1, the J call TRBJ2-1, with 13 nucleotides matching TRBD2. Germline CDR1 and CDR2: SGHRS and YFSETQ. This CDR3 comprises 16 residues. Trimming cost V 0 bases and J 8 bases; bases outside gene matches: 5. The CDR3 spells CASSLAGLAGFDEQFF. CDR3 DNA: TGCGCCAGCAGCTTGGCGGGACTAGCGGGATTCGATGAGCAGTTCTTC.

The chain combines TRBV14 with TRBJ1-5; D ambiguous. Trimming removed 0 bases at V and 3 bases at J, with 12 bases between. This CDR3 region has 16 residues. The V gene's germline CDR1 is SGHDN and CDR2 FVKESK. In DNA, the CDR3 is TGTGCCAGCAGCCAAGATCTCGGAACAGTCAATCAGCCCCAGCATTTT. Its translation: CASSQDLGTVNQPQHF.

The chain links TRBV28 to TRBJ2-3, with 13 bases fitting TRBD2. The length of the CDR3 is 14 residues. Per the germline V gene, CDR1 is MDHEN and CDR2 is SYDVKM. V lost 8 bases and J lost 3; bases outside the gene matches: 2. CDR3 loop: CASGTSGTTDTQYF. The CDR3 DNA is TGTGCCAGCGGGACTAGCGGGACGACAGATACGCAGTATTTT. The whole variable domain, filled in from reference TRBV28 and TRBJ2-3, reads DVKVTQSSRYLVKRTGEKVFLECVQDMDHENMFWYRQDPGLGLRLIYFSYDVKMKEKGDIPEGYSVSREKKERFSLILESASTNQTSMYLCASGTSGTTDTQYFGPGTRLTVL.